This TCR beta chain was captured in a study of regulatory T cells in long-lasting Graves disease. General observations from the study: TRBV28, TRBJ1-2 and TRBJ2-5 were favored in persistent disease.

The time point denotes: newly diagnosed GD, antithyroid drugs for less than 3 months. From PBMCs, RNA was extracted and then used to make the TCR library. Germline assignment: CDR1 KGHDR and CDR2 SFDVKD. Trimming took off 3 bases at V and 6 bases at J, with 15 bases between the two ends. The CDR3 is 15 amino acids. In the case of this clonotype: The antigen is unknown.

For TCR beta, libraries came from iRepertoire HTBI primers and Arm-PCR of CDR3 regions. Using its own MiXCR run on the multiplex PCR reads, TCRdb lists one record per CDR3 protein. The sample includes about 440,000 distinct CDR3 sequences, 15% of them seen just once. These data also featured in a second study, about T cells in Graves' hyperthyroidism and ophthalmopathy.

The source was peripheral blood mononuclear cells (PBMCs), collected at new diagnosis, from a patient treated with antithyroid drugs. The sequence was collected from a woman aged 30 to 39 with Graves disease. V is TRBV24-1 and J is TRBJ2-3; D might be TRBD2 (5 bases). The CDR3 region has the DNA TGTGCCACCAGTGATGCGGGTGCTTCGTTGGATACGCAGTATTTT. It translates to CATSDAGASLDTQYF.